Ten or more counts support the clone carrying this T cell receptor beta chain. Trimming left V 5 bases short and J 5 bases short, with 9 bases between. Germline-derived CDR1 and CDR2 are KGHDR and SFDVKD. This CDR3 is 12 amino acids long. The sample belongs to a study of T cells in Graves' hyperthyroidism and ophthalmopathy. Researchers amplified the TCR beta CDR3 regions from RNA transcripts. TCR CDR3 regions were first amplified by RT-PCR with HTBI primers. A single record per CDR3 protein comes from TCRdb applying MiXCR to the multiplex PCR reads. The table shows approximately 690,000 distinct CDR3 sequences, with 14% occurring only once.

This receptor was identified in a woman in her forties or fifties with Graves' ophthalmopathy. This chain uses TRBV24-1 with TRBJ2-7, with D unclear. Sequencing used blood. CDR3 amino acids: CATSVSGNEQYF. The CDR3 bases are TGTGCCACCAGTGTGTCCGGTAACGAGCAGTACTTC.